This T cell receptor beta chain was retrieved from a study of T-cell reconstitution after alpha-beta-depleted transplantation in children. The study's findings and limits: Alpha-beta T cells present about two months after transplant were reported to originate from several hundred expanded graft clones. T-cell counts and diversity at one year following transplant were attributed mainly to newly produced T cells.

This clonotype turned up a few times. Its target is not known. The library targeted TCRbeta and was prepared with unique molecular identifiers. TCRdb re-called the PCR reads through MiXCR, storing one row per CDR3 protein. The sample consists of almost 600,000 distinct CDR3 sequences, over 20% of them appearing once. The germline V gene encodes CDR1 SQVTM and CDR2 ANQGSEA. The CDR3 covers 13 residues. V was shortened by 8 bases and J by 3 bases, with 14 bases between the two germline ends. The sequence was obtained from a boy younger than two with Wiskott-Aldrich syndrome, due to receive a stem cell transplant. The specimen comprised PBMCs, sampled before TCRalphabeta/CD19-depleted stem cell transplant. The gene calls are TRBV29-1 and TRBJ2-1; D may be TRBD1 (6 bases). CDR3 sequence: CSFRRDIYNEQFF. CDR3 nucleotide sequence: TGCAGCTTCCGCCGGGACATCTACAATGAGCAGTTCTTC.